The 29 T cell receptor delta chains presented below share a single source sample, sequenced in a study of gamma-delta chains in newborns, infants, children. TCRdb re-identified clones in the reads via CATT. The sample lists about 3,800 delta-chain clones, approximately 2% seen once, with about 9.3% in the top ten. The sequenced sample was blood. Receptor source: a child who was a newborn, infant or young child, either healthy, febrile or measles-vaccinated (not recorded which).

The chain carries TRDV2 and TRDJ1, with 9 bases identical to TRDD3. Germline CDR1 reads GEAIGNYY; CDR2 reads EKD. The CDR3 has 15 amino acids. Trimming cost V 2 bases and J 3 bases; bases outside gene matches: 6. This CDR3 is CACDSLLGESDKLIF. The CDR3 coding sequence is TGTGCCTGTGACAGTTTACTGGGGGAATCCGATAAACTCATCTTT.

This clone has more than one count but fewer than ten. A much larger clone differs from this one at a single base, so this may be a read error. V and J are TRDV2 and TRDJ3; 12 bases fit TRDD3. Unmatched junction bases numbered 7, after V lost 2 bases and J lost 0 bases. The CDR3 consists of 20 residues. CDR1 GEAIGNYY and CDR2 EKD come from the germline V gene. CDR3 loop: CACDSVLGDTSSWDTRQMFF. For the CDR3, the DNA is TGTGCCTGTGACAGCGTACTGGGGGATACCAGCTCCTGGGACACCCGACAGATGTTTTTC.

In its sample, this clone is medium-sized (0.01 to 0.1%). Other DNA sequences in the same sample also yield this CDR3. The gene calls are TRDV2 and TRDJ3, with 10 positions matching TRDD3. Trimming cost V 1 base and J 1 base; bases outside gene matches: 3. Germline V gene lookup returns CDR1 GEAIGNYY and CDR2 EKD. This CDR3 region has 18 residues. CDR3 DNA: TGTGCCTGTGACACTGGGGGATACCCATCCTGGGACACCCGACAGATGTTTTTC. This codes for CACDTGGYPSWDTRQMFF.

This clone was counted between two and nine times. A far more abundant clone sits one base away, making this likely a read error. This sample also contains other DNA sequences that code for the same CDR3. The chain has TRDV2 and TRDJ1; D is unresolved. CDR1 is GEAIGNYY, CDR2 EKD, per germline. The CDR3 consists of 14 residues. Trimming cost V 3 bases and J 4 bases, with 14 bases left between them. In DNA form, the CDR3 reads TGTGCCTGTGACGAGTTACTGCGGGGCGATAAACTCATCTTT. Encoded protein: CACDELLRGDKLIF.

This clone was observed a handful of times. V is TRDV3 and J is TRDJ1; the match to TRDD3 covers 8 bases. Germline CDR1 is TVYSNPD and CDR2 is GDNSRS (reference sequence). V trimming: 3 bases; J trimming: 0 bases; junction bases outside the gene matches: 24. The CDR3 covers 20 residues. The CDR3 region is CALGLRISTGDTPYTDKLIF. DNA for the CDR3: TGTGCCTTAGGCCTTCGAATCTCCACTGGGGATACCCCGTACACCGATAAACTCATCTTT.

The V and J genes are TRDV1 and TRDJ1; TRDD2 might be the D (6 bases). V lost 2 bases to trimming and J lost 3 bases, with 13 bases between them. Germline V lookup: CDR1 TSWWSYY, CDR2 QGS. The CDR3 consists of 15 residues. CDR3 DNA sequence: TGTGCTCTTGGGGAATTGGACCTTCCGGCCGATAAACTCATCTTT. Translating it yields CALGELDLPADKLIF.

In DNA, the CDR3 is TGTGCCTGTGACTACTGGGGGATAAAACCCTGGGACACCCGACAGATGTTTTTC. Its translation is CACDYWGIKPWDTRQMFF. The chain couples TRDV2 to TRDJ3; 11 bases line up with TRDD3. The CDR3 is 18 amino acids. V lost 3 bases and J lost 2; bases outside the gene matches: 5. The V gene's germline CDR1 is GEAIGNYY and CDR2 EKD.

By share of the sample, this clone is large. At the DNA level, this CDR3 is encoded by other sequences in the same sample as well. The chain recombines TRDV2 with TRDJ3, with 13 bases matching TRDD3. Looked up from germline, CDR1 is GEAIGNYY and CDR2 is EKD. With 3 bases clipped from V and 0 bases from J, the junction kept 1 base outside the gene matches. The CDR3 covers 18 residues. CDR3 residues: CACDYWGIRSWDTRQMFF. Here the CDR3 DNA reads TGTGCCTGTGACTACTGGGGGATACGCTCCTGGGACACCCGACAGATGTTTTTC.

This clone has a handful of counts. A much bigger clone sits one base away, suggesting this may be a read error. Other DNA variants within this sample encode the same CDR3. The chain couples TRDV2 to TRDJ3; 11 bases line up with TRDD3. CDR1 is GEAIGNYY and CDR2 is EKD in the germline V gene. The CDR3 contains 19 residues. The CDR3 nucleotides are TGTGCCTGTGACACCGCTGGGGGATACCACTCCTGGGACACCCGACAGATGTTCTTC. Protein: CACDTAGGYHSWDTRQMFF.

The table lists this clone with a few counts. The J gene is TRDJ3, the V gene TRDV2, with 9 bases lining up with TRDD3. The J segment lost 2 bases and the V segment lost 0 bases, leaving 4 bases of the junction unmatched. The CDR3 totals 18 residues. The germline V gene encodes CDR1 GEAIGNYY and CDR2 EKD. CDR3 sequence: CACDTWGDTAWDTRQMFF. CDR3 DNA: TGTGCCTGTGACACCTGGGGGGATACCGCCTGGGACACCCGACAGATGTTTTTC.

This clone has only a few counts. Other DNA sequences in this sample translate to the same CDR3. CDR3 nucleotides: TGTGCCTGTGACGTACTGGGGGACTCCTGGGACACCCGACAGATGTTTTTC. It specifies CACDVLGDSWDTRQMFF. V is TRDV2 and J is TRDJ3; TRDD3 matches 9 bases. This CDR3 is built from 17 residues. Germline V gives CDR1 GEAIGNYY, CDR2 EKD. The V and J ends lost 3 bases and 0 bases, in that order; junction bases with no gene match: 2.

This clone has only a few counts. This rearrangement joins TRDV2 to TRDJ2, with 9 bases fitting TRDD3. V was pared by 2 bases and J by 5 bases, with 2 bases of the junction left unmatched. Germline lookup yields CDR1 GEAIGNYY and CDR2 EKD. This CDR3 has 14 residues. DNA of the CDR3: TGTGCCTGTGACAATCTGGGGGATACAGCACAACTCTTCTTT. Protein sequence: CACDNLGDTAQLFF.

In its sample, this clone was seen a few times. It differs at one base from a far larger clone, so likely a read error. This sample also contains other DNA sequences that code for the same CDR3. The chain uses TRDV2 and TRDJ1, with TRDD3 as a possible D gene (5 bases). The CDR3 runs 13 residues. CDR1 and CDR2 from the germline V gene are GEAIGNYY and EKD. V gave up 0 bases and J gave up 2 bases, with 6 bases separating them. The CDR3: CACDTWGTDKLIF. The CDR3 nucleotides read TGTGCCTGTGACACCTGGGGAACCGATAAACTCATCTTT.

This clone turned up a few times. The chain uses TRDV1 and TRDJ1, with D tentatively TRDD3 (5 bases). V shed 1 base and J shed 3 bases, with 9 bases lying between them. CDR3 length: 14 residues. CDR1 TSWWSYY and CDR2 QGS come from the germline V gene. CDR3 sequence: CALGEPGRSDKLIF. In nucleotides, the CDR3 is TGTGCTCTTGGGGAACCGGGGAGATCCGATAAACTCATCTTT.

This clone came up a few times. Other DNA sequences in this specimen translate into the identical CDR3. The J gene is TRDJ1, the V gene TRDV2, with 8 bases lining up with TRDD3. This CDR3 contains 15 residues. Germline assignment: CDR1 GEAIGNYY and CDR2 EKD. The V gene end was trimmed by 2 bases and the J gene end by 0 bases; junction bases not matched to a gene: 4. This chain's CDR3 is CACDNLLGDTDKLIF. CDR3 in DNA: TGTGCCTGTGACAACCTACTGGGGGACACCGATAAACTCATCTTT.

The V and J genes are TRAV29/DV5 and TRDJ2, with 8 bases identical to TRDD3. Germline CDR1 NSMFDY, CDR2 ISSIKDK. The CDR3 runs to 21 residues. V dropped 0 bases and J dropped 6; count of bases not matched to a gene: 25. In DNA, the CDR3 is TGTGCAGCAAGCGCGACCTCCTATCGTGGGTCTGGGGGACCATGGGCAGCACAACTCTTCTTT. Its translation is CAASATSYRGSGGPWAAQLFF.

The chain recombines TRDV2 with TRDJ3; the match to TRDD3 covers 9 bases. With V trimmed by 3 bases and J by 0 bases, 5 bases remained unmatched. Germline CDR1 reads GEAIGNYY; CDR2 reads EKD. This CDR3 has 18 amino acids. The CDR3 reads CACDPLGDSSWDTRQMFF. In nucleotides, the CDR3 is TGTGCCTGTGACCCACTGGGGGACAGCTCCTGGGACACCCGACAGATGTTTTTC.

On this clone: Being one base from a much bigger clone, this may be a read error. Different DNA sequences within this sample yield the same CDR3. This chain links TRDV2 with TRDJ3; 8 bases agree with TRDD3. CDR1 GEAIGNYY and CDR2 EKD come from the germline V gene. This CDR3 region has 18 residues. The DNA of the CDR3 is TGTGCCTGTGACACGGGCTGGGGGAGCTCCTGGGACACACGACAGATGTTTTTC. Protein sequence: CACDTGWGSSWDTRQMFF.

This clone has more than one count but fewer than ten. The rearrangement joins TRDV2 to TRDJ2; 10 positions match TRDD3. Trimming cost V 1 base and J 7 bases; bases outside gene matches: 8. The germline V gene has CDR1 GEAIGNYY and CDR2 EKD. The CDR3 extends over 16 amino acids. CDR3 nucleotides: TGTGCCTGTGACACGCTGGGGGATATTGAGAAAGCACAACTCTTCTTT. It encodes CACDTLGDIEKAQLFF.

Turning to this clone: An end of the junction does not agree with germline; a read error may underlie this. In nucleotides, the CDR3 is TGTGCCTTGGGGATACCCGATAAACCCATCTTT. As protein: CALGIPDKPIF. This chain connects TRDV3 to TRDJ1; TRDD3 matches 8 bases. This CDR3 comprises 11 residues. Looked up from germline, CDR1 is TVYSNPD and CDR2 is GDNSRS (reference sequence).

This clone was detected a few times. One junction end does not reproduce the germline sequence, and a read error may be involved. Other DNA sequences in the sample encode the same CDR3. J is TRDJ3 and V is TRDV2; a weak D match, TRDD3 (6 bases). Germline CDR1 GEAIGNYY, CDR2 EKD. The CDR3 covers 17 residues. CDR3 loop: CACDILGPSWDTRQMFF. CDR3 DNA sequence: TGTGCCTGTGACATACTGGGACCATCCTGGGACACCCGGCAGATGTTTTTC.

A word on this clone: This clone may be a read error of a much larger clone one base away. Other DNA sequences of this sample code for an identical CDR3. The genes are TRDV3 and TRDJ1, with D tentatively TRDD2 or TRDD3 (6 bases each). Germline CDR1 is TVYSNPD and CDR2 is GDNSRS (reference sequence). The CDR3 length is 14 residues. The CDR3: CAFKGPTGTDKLIF. CDR3 in DNA: TGTGCCTTTAAGGGTCCTACTGGGACCGATAAGCTCATCTTT. The full variable domain, rest sourced from reference TRDV3 and TRDJ1, is CDKVTQSSPDQTVASGSEVVLLCTYDTVYSNPDLFWYRIRPDYSFQFVFYGDNSRSEGADFTQGRFSVKHILTQKAFHLVISPVRTEDSATYYCAFKGPTGTDKLIFGKGTRVTVEP.

The V gene is TRDV1, the J gene TRDJ1; TRDD2 agrees at 9 bases. The V and J ends lost 4 bases and 0 bases, in that order; junction bases with no gene match: 24. The germline gives CDR1 TSWWSYY, CDR2 QGS. This CDR3 has 22 amino acids. This CDR3 reads CALGGIHLPTRGSRPYTDKLIF. CDR3 nucleotide sequence: TGTGCTCTTGGGGGTATCCACCTTCCTACGCGGGGATCACGTCCGTACACCGATAAACTCATCTTT.

This clone was counted between two and nine times. The sample has other DNA sequences that encode this CDR3 too. The rearrangement uses TRDV2 and TRDJ3, with 11 bases lining up with TRDD3. Germline CDR1 is GEAIGNYY and CDR2 is EKD. Trimming removed 1 base from V and 0 bases from J; junction bases left unmatched: 4. This CDR3 has 19 residues. For the CDR3, the DNA is TGTGCCTGTGACACAGCTGGGGGATACAGCTCCTGGGACACCCGACAGATGTTTTTC. Amino acid sequence: CACDTAGGYSSWDTRQMFF.

This clone was counted only a few times. A read error may be the cause here, since a much bigger clone is one base away. Other DNA sequences in the sample encode the same CDR3. The rearrangement uses TRDV2 and TRDJ1; 8 bases line up with TRDD3. The CDR3 is 18 amino acids. Per the germline V gene, CDR1 is GEAIGNYY and CDR2 is EKD. Unmatched junction bases numbered 18, after V lost 7 bases and J lost 0 bases. In nucleotides, the CDR3 is TGTGCCTGCGACGCTCGTCGTACTGGGGGCCCGTACACCGATAAACTCATCTTT. Translating gives CACDARRTGGPYTDKLIF.

On this clone itself: Just one base apart from a much larger clone, this may be a read error. Within the sample, other DNA sequences also encode this same CDR3. This chain joins TRDV2 and TRDJ1; D not certain. The germline gives CDR1 GEAIGNYY, CDR2 EKD. The CDR3 length is 11 residues. V lost 1 base, J lost 5 bases, and 4 bases lay in between. The DNA of the CDR3 is TGTGCCTGTGACACTGGGGATAAACTCATCTTT. It translates to CACDTGDKLIF.

This clone was found a few times. This is likely an artifact of a read error, given a far larger clone one base away. This chain uses TRDV2 with TRDJ1, with unresolved D. In germline, CDR1 is GEAIGNYY, CDR2 EKD. This CDR3 comprises 9 residues. The CDR3 is CARDTGLIF. The CDR3 nucleotides read TGTGCCCGTGACACCGGACTCATCTTT.

The table lists this clone with a few counts. The chain carries TRDV2 and TRDJ3; TRDD3 aligns across 7 bases. Per germline, CDR1 GEAIGNYY and CDR2 EKD. With V trimmed by 0 bases and J by 0 bases, 4 bases remained unmatched. The CDR3 length is 18 residues. The CDR3 loop reads CACDTGDMFSWDTRQMFF. In DNA form, the CDR3 reads TGTGCCTGTGACACCGGGGATATGTTCTCCTGGGACACCCGACAGATGTTTTTC.

For the J gene the call is TRDJ1; the V gene lacks a call; TRDD3, the D gene given by the table, was not confirmed from the DNA. This CDR3 has 19 residues. The CDR3 protein is CALGVPSYETGRHTDKLIF. Here the CDR3 DNA reads TGTGCTCTTGGGGTCCCCTCCTACGAGACTGGGCGTCACACCGATAAACTCATCTTT.